The clone carrying this TCR beta chain was counted a few times. The data were obtained in a study of cytomegalovirus exposure and HLA in healthy donors. Primers included in the PCR were 60 Vbeta and 13 Jbeta primers. TCRdb keeps only in-frame clones here, not all; method: immunoSEQ multiplex PCR. The table records 150,000 to 180,000 clones, roughly 74% of them present only once. This CDR3 comprises 14 residues. Germline V gene lookup returns CDR1 LGHNA and CDR2 YNFKEQ. V was clipped by 1 base and J by 1 base, with 7 bases between them. The source is a man between 18 and 35 years old in good health and CMV-seronegative. This chain joins TRBV4-2 and TRBJ1-1; D not resolved. The source material was PBMCs. In DNA form, the CDR3 reads TGTGCCAGCAGCCAAGTGGTAGAGAACACTGAAGCTTTCTTT. This sequence encodes CASSQVVENTEAFF.